These T cell receptor beta chains were read from a single sample in a study of control samples from healthy donors and cancer patients. Repertoires were generated with immunoSEQ multiplex PCR, while TCRdb's copy carries only in-frame clones and drops some. The sample carries over 120,000 clones, just under 95% recorded once. Sequenced input: PBMCs. Receptors were obtained from a man aged 55 to 69 with colorectal cancer. The CDR3 runs from the conserved cysteine through the conserved F or W.

v_gene,j_gene,CDR3aa
TRBV4-1,TRBJ1-2,CASSQDYRGYTF
TRBV10-3,TRBJ1-4,CATKAGRDNEKLFF
TRBV19,TRBJ1-5,CASSWGESHQPQHF
TRBV6-5,TRBJ2-5,CAAGPPGETQYF
TRBV18,TRBJ1-2,CASSTGIQNYGYTF
TRBV19,TRBJ1-1,CASSPRDRGAGNTEAFF
TRBV28,TRBJ1-1,CASRSHSGNAEAFF
TRBV5-1,TRBJ1-4,CASNQAGGNEKLFF
TRBV6-5,TRBJ2-7,CATITGGEPYEQYF
TRBV9,TRBJ1-2,CASTQGQGSAGYTF
TRBV28,TRBJ2-5,CASSPPRQGRETQYF
TRBV19,TRBJ1-1,CASSTSLLGGTEAFF
TRBV7-8,TRBJ2-7,CASSFTFSYEQYF
TRBV5-1,TRBJ1-1,CASRRGEDTEAFF
TRBV28,TRBJ2-1,CASSTSGLSNEQFF
TRBV5-8,TRBJ1-5,CASSPGQGLNQPQHF
TRBV7-7,TRBJ1-5,CASSLRKAGANSNQPQHF
TRBV7-9,TRBJ2-1,CASSFGQSNEQFF
TRBV15,TRBJ1-5,CATSDDGQPQHF
TRBV30,TRBJ1-5,CAWSVGGLGQPQHF
TRBV28,TRBJ1-1,CASIPGGLNTEAFF
TRBV3-1/TRBV3-2,TRBJ2-5,CASSQEGGRETQYF
TRBV11-2,TRBJ2-5,CASSPTGETQYF
TRBV7-9,TRBJ1-5,CASSFGSPDQPQHF
TRBV4-1,TRBJ2-1,CASSQYPGNSYNEQFF
TRBV6-1,TRBJ2-7,CASSEQGPYYEQYF
TRBV19,TRBJ1-1,CASGPSRALTEAFF
TRBV11-2,TRBJ1-3,CASSLGLNSGNTIYF
TRBV4-1,TRBJ2-7,CASSRGQGESYEQYF
TRBV10-2,TRBJ2-5,CASSDWQGWKTQYF
TRBV11-3,TRBJ2-1,CASSLEGDPAYNEQFF
TRBV7-9,TRBJ2-2,CASPGQTGTRRLTGELFF
TRBV28,TRBJ1-1,CASTLGGVSAFF
TRBV5-5,TRBJ1-2,CASSWRQGPNYGYTF
TRBV18,TRBJ2-7,CASSLSEWGEQYF
TRBV2,TRBJ1-2,CASRGDRTNYGYTF
TRBV30,TRBJ2-1,CAWSPGGTAYNEQFF
TRBV3-1/TRBV3-2,TRBJ1-6,CASSPTGGSNSPLHF
TRBV21-1,TRBJ2-7,CDPRASGNTHEQYF
TRBV18,TRBJ2-1,CASSPPGVNEQFF
TRBV5-1,TRBJ2-2,CASSFPFGELFF
TRBV6-2/TRBV6-3,TRBJ2-3,CASSSEGQPDTQYF
TRBV5-4,TRBJ2-7,CASSPGTGDFYEQYF
TRBV12-3/TRBV12-4,TRBJ2-7,CASSSQREQYF
TRBV6-5,TRBJ1-2,CATKDRGGDSYGYTF
TRBV5-4,TRBJ1-1,CASSLDLSGNTEAFF
TRBV5-1,TRBJ2-1,CASSLDGGSSYNEQFF
TRBV3-1/TRBV3-2,TRBJ2-3,CASSYRTETGMVFTDTQYF
TRBV28,TRBJ1-2,CASGQRASYGYTF
TRBV27,TRBJ1-1,CASSTPGAWTEAFF
TRBV9,TRBJ1-1,CASSPEGNTEAFF
TRBV19,TRBJ2-3,CASSPGQGTDTQYF
TRBV18,TRBJ1-2,CASSPLRPQANYGYTF
TRBV6-5,TRBJ2-1,CASSSRREQFF
TRBV6-6,TRBJ1-5,CASSAGGSNQPQHF